Sequencing of this TCR beta chain was carried out in a study of beta chain features in type 1 diabetes. Per the germline V gene, CDR1 is MGHDK and CDR2 is SYGVNS. V was clipped by 4 bases and J by 6 bases; unmatched bases: 10. The CDR3 runs to 16 residues. The entirety of the isolated RNA underwent reverse transcription, so expressed TCRB transcripts were sequenced. Method: immunoSEQ multiplex PCR; TCRdb's copy keeps in-frame clones and lacks some. This table holds roughly 500,000 clones, over 25% found once. The V gene is TRBV25-1, the J gene TRBJ2-7, with TRBD1 identical over 12 bases. This clonotype was obtained from a man between 18 and 35 years old in good health. The material sequenced was naive CD4+ T cells from blood. This CDR3 is CASSVRPGTGGGEQYF. The CDR3 nucleotides read TGTGCCAGCAGTGTCAGGCCCGGGACAGGGGGCGGCGAGCAGTACTTC.